This TCR beta chain was captured by sequencing in a study of cytomegalovirus exposure and HLA in healthy donors. This CDR3 is 13 amino acids long. Germline CDR1 is SEHNR and CDR2 is FQNEAQ (reference sequence). In the PCR, 60 Vbeta and 13 Jbeta primers were used. Here immunoSEQ multiplex PCR was the method, and the copy in TCRdb shows in-frame clones only, minus some. The repertoire table contains 75,000 to 90,000 clones. Sequenced: PBMCs. This clonotype was obtained from an older woman in good health and CMV-seronegative. The chain links TRBV7-9 to TRBJ2-5, with D perhaps matching TRBD1 (6 bases). Matching the DNA end better, TRBJ2-7 makes the J call doubtful. This CDR3 reads CASSPGVSYEQYF. CDR3 nucleotide sequence: TGTGCCAGCAGCCCAGGGGTATCCTACGAGCAGTACTTC.